The 4 T cell receptor beta chains below all came from one sample that was sequenced in a study. One entry per CDR3 protein results from TCRdb running MiXCR on the 5' RACE reads. The table includes roughly 11,000 distinct CDR3 sequences, 40% to 55% detected once. Material: tumor-infiltrating naive CD4+ T cells sorted from the breast tumor. Subset indicated: naive CD4+ T cells, CD4+CD45RA+CD25-. The receptors were gathered from a female donor with breast cancer.

The chain recombines TRBV5-1 with TRBJ1-2, with a tentative D call TRBD1 (5 bases). The ends were cut back, 0 bases at V and 5 bases at J, with 11 bases in the middle. This CDR3 has 14 residues. Germline V gene lookup returns CDR1 SGHRS and CDR2 YFSETQ. The CDR3 DNA reads as TGCGCCAGCAGCTTGGACGGGACGTCGTATGGCTACACCTTC. This translates into CASSLDGTSYGYTF.

The J gene is TRBJ2-7, the V gene TRBV4-1; D is unclear. V lost 1 base and J 1 base, leaving 11 bases between the germline ends. This CDR3 is built from 15 residues. CDR1 and CDR2 from the germline V gene are MGHRA and YSYEKL. The CDR3 region has the DNA TGCGCCAGCAGCCAAGTCGGTGTTAGATCCTACGAGCAGTACTTC. As protein: CASSQVGVRSYEQYF.

This clonotype was picked up a small number of times. V is TRBV29-1 and J is TRBJ1-1; a weak D match, TRBD1 (5 bases). Trimming stripped 7 bases from V and 1 base from J, with 16 bases between. This CDR3 contains 14 residues. Looked up from germline, CDR1 is SQVTM and CDR2 is ANQGSEA. In DNA, the CDR3 is TGCAGCGGGGGCTTGGGGAGCTCGAACACTGAAGCTTTCTTT. Translated: CSGGLGSSNTEAFF. Together with reference TRBV29-1 and TRBJ1-1, the CDR3 gives the full variable domain: SAVISQKPSRDICQRGTSLTIQCQVDSQVTMMFWYRQQPGQSLTLIATANQGSEATYESGFVIDKFPISRPNLTFSTLTVSNMSPEDSSIYLCSGGLGSSNTEAFFGQGTRLTVV.

V and J are TRBV4-2 and TRBJ2-1, with D uncertain. Per germline, CDR1 LGHNA and CDR2 YNFKEQ. The length of the CDR3 is 16 residues. Trimming took 0 bases from V and 0 from J, leaving 9 bases between them. The CDR3 is CASSQDLLSSYNEQFF. CDR3 in DNA: TGTGCCAGCAGCCAAGATCTTCTAAGCTCCTACAATGAGCAGTTCTTC.